Below, 22 T cell receptor beta chains from the same sample are listed, as sequenced in a study of patients and donors after allogeneic stem cell transplantation. TCRdb re-called the RT-PCR reads through MiXCR, storing one row per CDR3 protein. The sample yields tens of thousands of distinct CDR3 sequences, about 5% seen once. Sequencing input: blood, either unsorted or a sorted T cell fraction (not recorded which). The receptors here all came from a human donor who was either an allogeneic HSCT recipient or a stem cell or donor lymphocyte infusion donor (not recorded which). It is not recorded whose cells these are; they may come from a transplant donor.

A few counts support this clonotype. The chain's CDR3 is CASLGTSGGSYEQYF. In DNA, the CDR3 is TGTGCCAGCCTTGGGACTAGCGGGGGGTCCTACGAGCAGTACTTC. The chain employs TRBV2 and TRBJ2-7; TRBD2 aligns across 15 bases. The junction had 3 bases not matched to a gene; V was cut back by 8 bases and J by 1 base. CDR1 is SNHLY, CDR2 FYNNEI, per germline. The CDR3 is made up of 15 amino acids.

This clonotype was detected ten times or more. The rearrangement links TRBV10-3 to TRBJ2-1; D unclear. The CDR3 consists of 14 residues. CDR1 is ENHRY and CDR2 is SYGVKD in the germline V gene. Trimming pared 4 bases from V and 5 bases from J, leaving 12 bases between. This chain's CDR3 is CAISGKQQNNEQFF. The CDR3 DNA is TGTGCCATCAGTGGGAAGCAACAAAACAATGAGCAGTTCTTC.

This clonotype was recorded a few times. The chain combines TRBV2 with TRBJ1-6; TRBD1 might be the D (5 bases). Trimming took 6 bases from V and 7 from J, leaving 16 bases between them. The CDR3 consists of 15 residues. Germline V gene lookup returns CDR1 SNHLY and CDR2 FYNNEI. The CDR3 loop reads CASRDQGGPNSPLHF. CDR3 coding DNA: TGTGCCAGCAGGGACCAGGGCGGACCAAATTCACCCCTCCACTTT.

The sample holds many counts of this clonotype. The chain is built from TRBV15 and TRBJ2-2, with D perhaps TRBD1 (5 bases). Germline-derived CDR1 and CDR2 are LNHNV and YYDKDF (reference sequence). The CDR3 length is 14 residues. The germline V and J ends were trimmed by 1 base and 4 bases, with 7 bases remaining between them. The CDR3 protein is CATSRGQLTGELFF. The CDR3, as DNA: TGTGCCACCAGCAGAGGACAGCTCACCGGGGAGCTGTTTTTT.

This clonotype appeared many times. V usage is TRBV20-1 and J usage is TRBJ1-6; D is unresolved. This CDR3 spans 12 amino acids. Deletions cut 6 bases from V and 4 bases from J, with 7 bases between. The germline V gene has CDR1 DFQATT and CDR2 SNEGSKA (reference sequence). The CDR3 here is CSAGSYNSPLHF. The CDR3 DNA reads TGCAGTGCAGGATCGTATAATTCACCCCTCCACTTT.

This clonotype has just a few counts. CDR3 sequence (DNA): TGTGCCAGCAGCGCAGGGCTGTCCTCTGGAAACACCATATATTTT. This encodes CASSAGLSSGNTIYF. This chain uses TRBV9 with TRBJ1-3, with D perhaps TRBD1 (5 bases). The germline V gene has CDR1 SGDLS and CDR2 YYNGEE. The CDR3 covers 15 residues. The germline V and J ends were trimmed by 3 bases and 0 bases, with 10 bases remaining between them.

This clonotype is categorized as medium-sized (0.01 to 0.1%). The V gene is TRBV7-9, the J gene TRBJ2-5, with D perhaps given as TRBD1 or TRBD2 (6 bases each). Germline V gene sequence: CDR1 SEHNR, CDR2 FQNEAQ (reference sequence). The V and J ends lost 5 bases and 2 bases respectively, with 9 bases between them. The CDR3 covers 13 residues. The CDR3 protein is CASSRGQQETQYF. The CDR3 nucleotides read TGTGCCAGCAGCCGGGGGCAGCAAGAGACCCAGTACTTC. Full variable domain (rest looked up from reference TRBV7-9 and TRBJ2-5): DTGVSQNPRHKITKRGQNVTFRCDPISEHNRLYWYRQTLGQGPEFLTYFQNEAQLEKSRLLSDRFSAERPKGSFSTLEIQRTEQGDSAMYLCASSRGQQETQYFGPGTRLLVL.

The table lists this clonotype with many counts. The rearrangement joins TRBV12-5 to TRBJ2-3; D is ambiguous. Trimming pared 7 bases from V and 1 base from J, leaving 6 bases between. The CDR3 is 12 residues long. From germline, CDR1 is LGHNT and CDR2 FRNRAP. The chain's CDR3 is CASVFRTDTQYF. The CDR3 nucleotides are TGTGCTAGTGTATTTCGCACAGATACGCAGTATTTT.

In this sample, this clonotype turned up many times. The DNA of the CDR3 is TGCGCCAGCAGCTTTGGGGCTAGCTATGGCTACACCTTC. It is translated as CASSFGASYGYTF. The genes are TRBV5-1 and TRBJ1-2; tentative D call: TRBD1 (5 bases). The CDR3 consists of 13 residues. Germline V lookup: CDR1 SGHRS, CDR2 YFSETQ. V was cut by 2 bases and J by 4 bases, with 9 bases left in between.

This clonotype showed up many times. The chain recombines TRBV20-1 with TRBJ2-1; 8 bases map to TRBD2. CDR3 length: 13 residues. V gave up 6 bases and J gave up 7 bases; unmatched junction bases: 8. Germline CDR1 is DFQATT and CDR2 is SNEGSKA (reference sequence). The CDR3 region is CSAPGLGENEQFF. The DNA of the CDR3 is TGCAGTGCACCGGGACTAGGTGAGAATGAGCAGTTCTTC.

There are many counts of this clonotype. V gene TRBV3-1 combines with J gene TRBJ1-3; TRBD1 is a possible D gene (5 bases). The V end lost 8 bases, the J end lost 4 bases, and 12 bases lay between the germline ends. Germline assignment: CDR1 LGHDT and CDR2 YNNKEL (reference sequence). There are 13 residues in the CDR3. CDR3: CASSGVSGNTIYF. DNA of the CDR3: TGTGCCAGCTCGGGGGTATCAGGAAACACCATATATTTT.

CDR3 amino acids: CSAPSGTSGSHEQYF. CDR3 sequence (DNA): TGCAGTGCCCCGTCCGGGACTAGCGGGAGCCACGAGCAGTACTTC. J is TRBJ2-7 and V is TRBV20-1, with 14 bases lining up with TRBD2. CDR1 and CDR2 from the germline V gene are DFQATT and SNEGSKA (reference sequence). This CDR3 has 15 amino acids. V shed 6 bases and J 5 bases; nucleotides not matched to a gene: 9.

The sample holds many counts of this clonotype. J is TRBJ2-2 and V is TRBV6-1; the D gene could be TRBD1 or TRBD2 (5 bases each). Germline CDR1 is MNHNS and CDR2 is SASEGT. Trimming took 9 bases from V and 1 from J, leaving 12 bases between them. This CDR3 is 14 amino acids long. The CDR3 spells CASPKGRNTGELFF. The CDR3 region has the DNA TGTGCCAGTCCGAAGGGGAGGAACACCGGGGAGCTGTTTTTT.

This clonotype was detected a few times. This sequence joins TRBV11-2 and TRBJ2-1; tentative D call: TRBD2 (5 bases). The length of the CDR3 is 14 residues. V was cut by 4 bases and J by 7 bases, with 14 bases left in between. Germline V gene lookup returns CDR1 SGHAT and CDR2 FQNNGV. The CDR3 region is CASSYSGWANEQFF. CDR3 nucleotide sequence: TGTGCCAGCAGCTACAGCGGTTGGGCTAATGAGCAGTTCTTC.

This clonotype has ten or more counts. J is TRBJ1-2 and V is TRBV7-6, with D perhaps matching TRBD1 (6 bases). V lost 2 bases, J lost 2 bases, and 12 bases lay in between. Germline V lookup: CDR1 SGHVS, CDR2 FNYEAQ. The CDR3 spans 15 residues. The CDR3 spells CASSLPDSANYGYTF. For the CDR3, the DNA is TGTGCCAGCAGCTTACCGGACAGTGCCAACTATGGCTACACCTTC.

This clonotype was counted at least ten times. The chain links TRBV29-1 to TRBJ2-3, with D unresolved. Germline V lookup: CDR1 SQVTM, CDR2 ANQGSEA. The CDR3 has 11 amino acids. The V and J ends lost 6 bases and 8 bases respectively, with 12 bases between them. The CDR3 spells CSVGSESTQYF. The CDR3 nucleotides read TGCAGCGTCGGCAGCGAAAGTACGCAGTATTTT.

At least ten counts were recorded for this clonotype. V is TRBV29-1 and J is TRBJ1-6; unclear D gene. The CDR3 runs 14 residues. V lost 5 bases to trimming and J lost 8 bases, with 16 bases between them. Germline lookup yields CDR1 SQVTM and CDR2 ANQGSEA. The CDR3 loop is CSVRATRSDSPLHF. CDR3 DNA sequence: TGCAGCGTTAGGGCCACTAGATCTGATTCACCCCTCCACTTT.

This clonotype showed up many times. The J gene is TRBJ1-4, the V gene TRBV12-3 or TRBV12-4, with 9 bases matching TRBD1. The V gene end was trimmed by 6 bases and the J gene end by 5 bases; junction bases not matched to a gene: 13. The CDR3 loop spans 17 amino acids. CDR3 nucleotide sequence: TGTGCCAGCAGCCCTCCCGGGACAGGGCCGGGGAATGAAAAACTGTTTTTT. This gives the protein CASSPPGTGPGNEKLFF.

This clonotype was observed at least ten times. The J gene is TRBJ2-2, the V gene TRBV4-1, with 9 bases fitting TRBD2. This CDR3 contains 17 residues. CDR1 and CDR2 (germline): MGHRA, YSYEKL. V was clipped by 4 bases and J by 0 bases; unmatched bases: 6. CDR3 bases: TGCGCCAGCAGCCGGGGGGCGGGAGGGCCGAACACCGGGGAGCTGTTTTTT. This sequence encodes CASSRGAGGPNTGELFF.

This clonotype was observed many times. V usage is TRBV5-1 and J usage is TRBJ2-1; 9 bases fit TRBD2. The ends lost 0 bases at V and 10 bases at J; junction bases unmatched: 11. CDR3 length: 16 amino acids. Germline-derived CDR1 and CDR2 are SGHRS and YFSETQ. CDR3 amino acids: CASSLATGGRAEEQFF. CDR3 DNA sequence: TGCGCCAGCAGCTTGGCCACTGGCGGGAGGGCGGAGGAGCAGTTCTTC.

The genes are TRBV27 and TRBJ2-5, with a tentative D call TRBD1 (6 bases). The CDR3 extends over 13 amino acids. CDR1 is MNHEY and CDR2 is SMNVEV in the germline V gene (reference sequence). V lost 6 bases and J lost 5, with 13 bases in between. The CDR3 DNA is TGTGCCAGCAGAGACAGGCTAAGGGAGACCCAGTACTTC. Amino acids: CASRDRLRETQYF.

This clonotype has only a few counts. This sequence joins TRBV20-1 and TRBJ1-5; D ambiguous. V lost 4 bases and J lost 1, with 8 bases in between. This CDR3 is 13 amino acids long. CDR1 is DFQATT and CDR2 is SNEGSKA in the germline V gene (reference sequence). The CDR3 nucleotides are TGCAGTGCTACTTCCATGAGCAATCAGCCCCAGCATTTT. Protein: CSATSMSNQPQHF.